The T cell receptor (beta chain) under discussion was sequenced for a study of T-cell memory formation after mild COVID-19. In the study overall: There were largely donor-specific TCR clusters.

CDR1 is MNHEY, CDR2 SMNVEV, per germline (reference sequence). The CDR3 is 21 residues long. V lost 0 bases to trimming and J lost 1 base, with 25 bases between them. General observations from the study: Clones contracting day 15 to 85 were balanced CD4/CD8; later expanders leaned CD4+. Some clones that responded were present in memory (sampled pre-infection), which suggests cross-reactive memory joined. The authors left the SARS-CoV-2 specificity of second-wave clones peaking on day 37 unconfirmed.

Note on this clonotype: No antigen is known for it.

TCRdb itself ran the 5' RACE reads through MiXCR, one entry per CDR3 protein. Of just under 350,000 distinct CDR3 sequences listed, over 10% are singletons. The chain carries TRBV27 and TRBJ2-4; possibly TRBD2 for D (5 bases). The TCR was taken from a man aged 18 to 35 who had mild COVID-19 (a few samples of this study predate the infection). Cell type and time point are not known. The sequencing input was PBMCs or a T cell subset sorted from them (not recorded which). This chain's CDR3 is CASSLSGMRAVRMMAKNIQYF. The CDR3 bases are TGTGCCAGCAGTTTATCTGGTATGAGGGCGGTAAGGATGATGGCCAAAAACATTCAGTACTTC.